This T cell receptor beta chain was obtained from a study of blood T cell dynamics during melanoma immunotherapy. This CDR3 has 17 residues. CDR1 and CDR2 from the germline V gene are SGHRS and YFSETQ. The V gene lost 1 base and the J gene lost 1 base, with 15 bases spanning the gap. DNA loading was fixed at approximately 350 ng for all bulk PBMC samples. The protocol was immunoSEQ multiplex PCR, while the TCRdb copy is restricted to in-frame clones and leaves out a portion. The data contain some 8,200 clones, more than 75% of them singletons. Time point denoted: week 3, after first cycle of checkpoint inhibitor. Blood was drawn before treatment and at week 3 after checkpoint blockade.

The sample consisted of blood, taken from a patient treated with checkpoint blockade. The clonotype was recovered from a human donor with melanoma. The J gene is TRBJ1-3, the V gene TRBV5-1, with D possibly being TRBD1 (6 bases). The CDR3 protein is CASSLSAPTGSGNTIYF. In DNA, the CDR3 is TGCGCCAGCAGCTTGAGCGCCCCCACAGGGTCTGGAAACACCATATATTTT.